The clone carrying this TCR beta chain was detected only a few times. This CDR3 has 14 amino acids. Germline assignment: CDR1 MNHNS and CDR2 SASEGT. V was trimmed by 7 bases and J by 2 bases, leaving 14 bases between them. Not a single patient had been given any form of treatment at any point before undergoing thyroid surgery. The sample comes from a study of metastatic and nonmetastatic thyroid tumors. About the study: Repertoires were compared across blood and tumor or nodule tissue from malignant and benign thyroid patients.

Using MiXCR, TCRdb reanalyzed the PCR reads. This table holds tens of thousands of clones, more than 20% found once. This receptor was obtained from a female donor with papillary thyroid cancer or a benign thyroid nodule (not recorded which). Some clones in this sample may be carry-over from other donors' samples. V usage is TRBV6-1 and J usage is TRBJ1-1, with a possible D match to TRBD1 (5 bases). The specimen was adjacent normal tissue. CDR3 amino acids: CASIHSQANTEAFF. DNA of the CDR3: TGTGCCAGCATCCACTCACAGGCTAACACTGAAGCTTTCTTT.